This T cell receptor beta chain originates from a study of regulatory T cells in long-lasting Graves disease. Sequencing libraries for TCR beta were prepared with iRepertoire HTBI primers and Arm-PCR of CDR3 regions. Authors' processing steps: Spanning all samples, the identified segments comprised roughly 66 TRBV and over 13 TRBJ. TCRdb re-derived calls from the multiplex PCR reads in MiXCR, one entry per CDR3 protein. The V and J calls were not made by the authors but by TCRdb's processing. The table records about 290,000 distinct CDR3 sequences, 20% to 25% of them present only once. For this clonotype: The antigen remains unidentified.

The CDR3 loop spans 15 amino acids. Trimming removed 5 bases from V and 2 bases from J, with 16 bases in between. Germline V gene data show CDR1 as MGHRA and CDR2 as YSYEKL. Specified time point: persistent/refractory GD, antithyroid drugs over 5 years with positive TRAb. RNA extracted from PBMCs served as the sequencing template. The source of the patients was an endocrinology department in Xi'an, China. Study findings and constraints: Persistent cases favored TRBV28, TRBJ1-2 and TRBJ2-5. Persistent cases of Graves' showed reduced TCR diversity relative to newly diagnosed patients.

The clonotype originates from a female donor with Graves disease. The rearrangement links TRBV4-1 to TRBJ2-7; D ambiguous. Material: peripheral blood mononuclear cells (PBMCs), obtained when the disease was refractory, from a patient treated with antithyroid drugs. This CDR3 is CASSEGPSVAYEQYF. The CDR3 nucleotides read TGCGCCAGCAGCGAAGGTCCGTCAGTGGCCTACGAGCAGTACTTC.